The next 5 T cell receptor beta chains were all read from a single sample in a study of blood T cell repertoires in COVID-19. This table comes from immunoSEQ multiplex PCR, and its TCRdb copy is limited to in-frame clones, with some not included. The sample lists just over 150,000 clones; 80% to 90% were seen once. Sequences were obtained from peripheral blood. The source is a woman in her forties with acute or convalescent COVID-19.

The chain employs TRBV19 and TRBJ2-5; perhaps TRBD1 as D (5 bases). Germline loops: CDR1 LNHDA, CDR2 SQIVND (reference sequence). The length of the CDR3 is 13 residues. V was clipped by 6 bases and J by 2 bases, with 10 bases between them. This CDR3 is CASSVDSQETQYF. CDR3 in DNA: TGTGCCAGTAGCGTTGACAGTCAAGAGACCCAGTACTTC.

The rearrangement uses TRBV27 and TRBJ2-1; 14 nucleotides line up with TRBD2. With V trimmed by 5 bases and J by 8 bases, 5 bases remained unmatched. Germline CDR1 reads MNHEY; CDR2 reads SMNVEV (reference sequence). The CDR3 is 15 amino acids. DNA of the CDR3: TGTGCCAGCAGTGAAGGACTAGCGGGGGGTCATGAGCAGTTCTTC. This codes for CASSEGLAGGHEQFF.

The rearrangement uses TRBV18 and TRBJ1-5, with D uncertain. There are 13 residues in the CDR3. Germline CDR1 KGHSH, CDR2 LQKENI. Trimming removed 2 bases from V and 0 bases from J, with 2 bases in between. The CDR3 reads CASSPYSNQPQHF. The CDR3 DNA sequence: TGTGCCAGCTCACCATATAGCAATCAGCCCCAGCATTTT.

There are a few counts of this clone. The chain has TRBV11-2 and TRBJ2-2; D gene unclear. Between the trimmed V and J ends, which lost 1 base and 4 bases, there was a span of 4 bases. The CDR3 spans 13 residues. The V gene's germline CDR1 is SGHAT and CDR2 FQNNGV. The CDR3 here is CASSLAGTGELFF. The CDR3 coding sequence is TGTGCCAGCAGCTTAGCAGGCACCGGGGAGCTGTTTTTT.

The chain recombines TRBV6-5 with TRBJ1-4; weak D call: TRBD1 (5 bases). V was pared by 3 bases and J by 1 base, with 9 bases between. Germline V lookup: CDR1 MNHEY, CDR2 SVGAGI. The CDR3 extends over 15 amino acids. CDR3 protein: CASSYQGGTNEKLFF. DNA for the CDR3: TGTGCCAGCAGTTATCAGGGAGGAACTAATGAAAAACTGTTTTTT.